The clone carrying this T cell receptor (beta chain) was counted ten times or more. Its antigen remains unknown. The junction had 8 bases not matched to a gene; V was cut back by 3 bases and J by 5 bases. The CDR3 loop spans 15 amino acids. CDR1 and CDR2 (germline): SEHNR, FQNEAQ (reference sequence). This entry comes from a study of T cells in Graves' hyperthyroidism and ophthalmopathy. Amplification of TCR beta CDR3 regions used RNA as the template. A set of HTBI primers served as the primers for a first-round RT-PCR of the TCR CDR3. TCRdb re-called the multiplex PCR reads through MiXCR, storing one row per CDR3 protein. The data show some 600,000 distinct CDR3 sequences, with approximately 13% seen just once and under 7% held by the top ten. Diagnoses rested on clinical symptoms, serum thyroxine and TRAb, thyroid ultrasound and orbital computed tomography. Study-wide results and caveats: Ophthalmopathy and stable hyperthyroidism were separated by a 13 V-J model.

This sequence originates from a woman under 40 with Graves' hyperthyroidism that later progressed to Graves' ophthalmopathy. This chain joins TRBV7-9 and TRBJ2-7; TRBD1 matches at 9 bases. Input material: blood. DNA for the CDR3: TGTGCCAGCAGCTTTTCTGGACAGGGGCGCAACGAGCAGTACTTC. Translating gives CASSFSGQGRNEQYF.